These 7 T cell receptor beta chains were sequenced from one sample in a study of brain T cells in children with intractable seizures. The data were produced by immunoSEQ multiplex PCR, yet TCRdb's version contains in-frame clones alone and is incomplete. The top ten clones hold approximately 25% of a sample with roughly 80,000 clones, around nine tenths of them seen once. The sample in question was peripheral blood, obtained at surgery. The receptors were sampled from a girl aged 2 to 9 with Rasmussen encephalitis and intractable seizures.

The gene calls are TRBV27 and TRBJ1-2, with a possible D match to TRBD1 (6 bases). The germline V gene encodes CDR1 MNHEY and CDR2 SMNVEV (reference sequence). V was clipped by 5 bases and J by 8 bases, with 15 bases between them. The CDR3 length is 13 residues. The CDR3 region has the DNA TGTGCCAGCAGTCCCACCCAGGGGAGGGGCTACACCTTC. It encodes CASSPTQGRGYTF.

The chain has TRBV2 and TRBJ2-2; D unclear. Germline CDR1 reads SNHLY; CDR2 reads FYNNEI. The CDR3 is 14 amino acids. Trimming removed 6 bases from V and 1 base from J, with 9 bases in between. In DNA form, the CDR3 reads TGTGCCAGCAGAGCCTGGGGGAACACCGGGGAGCTGTTTTTT. Translated: CASRAWGNTGELFF.

The rearrangement links TRBV5-6 to TRBJ1-1; D gene uncertain. CDR1 and CDR2 from the germline V gene are SGHDT and YYEEEE. This CDR3 comprises 13 residues. The V gene lost 0 bases and the J gene lost 7 bases, with 10 bases spanning the gap. The DNA for the CDR3 is TGTGCCAGCAGCTTGGCGGCGGTAGATGAAGCTTTCTTT. Translated: CASSLAAVDEAFF.

The V gene is TRBV1, the J gene TRBJ2-1; the listed D gene, TRBD1, was not tested against the DNA. TRBV1 is classified as a pseudogene. CDR3 length equals 15 residues. The CDR3 DNA sequence: TGCACCAGCAGCCACAGGGGGTTCTCCTACAATGAGCAGTTCTTC. This sequence encodes CTSSHRGFSYNEQFF.

The rearrangement links TRBV21-1 to TRBJ2-1; TRBD2, the table's D call, lacks a check against the DNA. TRBV21-1 is labeled a pseudogene. The CDR3 runs to 11 residues. CDR3 DNA: TGTGCCAGCAGCATTGAGCATGAGCAGTTCTTC. Residues: CASSIEHEQFF.

V is TRBV9 and J is TRBJ2-1; possible D gene TRBD1, 5 bases. The CDR3 extends over 15 amino acids. Germline loops: CDR1 SGDLS, CDR2 YYNGEE. V was cut by 4 bases and J by 3 bases, with 14 bases left in between. The CDR3 is CASSSPGSLYNEQFF. The CDR3 DNA sequence: TGTGCCAGCAGCTCGCCAGGGTCCCTCTACAATGAGCAGTTCTTC. The full variable domain, completed using reference TRBV9 and TRBJ2-1, is DSGVTQTPKHLITATGQRVTLRCSPRSGDLSVYWYQQSLDQGLQFLIQYYNGEERAKGNILERFSAQQFPDLHSELNLSSLELGDSALYFCASSSPGSLYNEQFFGPGTRLTVL.

The chain uses TRBV10-1 and TRBJ1-4, with 10 bases lining up with TRBD1. J was trimmed by 8 bases and V by 5 bases; bases with no gene match: 8. The CDR3 loop spans 15 amino acids. Per the germline V gene, CDR1 is WNHNN and CDR2 is SYGVQD (reference sequence). CDR3 bases: TGCGCCAGCAGTTCCCGGACAGGGGGAGACGAAAAACTGTTTTTT. Translating gives CASSSRTGGDEKLFF.